The clone carrying this T cell receptor beta chain was picked up one time. These data are taken from a study of blood T cell repertoires in COVID-19. Repertoires were generated with immunoSEQ multiplex PCR, while TCRdb's copy carries only in-frame clones and drops some. The table shows 310,000 or so clones, with 87% occurring only once. The germline V gene encodes CDR1 MGHRA and CDR2 YSYEKL. CDR3 size: 14 residues. The V and J ends lost 4 bases and 2 bases respectively, with 8 bases between them. The receptor was isolated from a woman aged 18 to 35 who had recovered from COVID-19. The sequenced material came from PBMCs or T cells enriched from blood (not recorded which). V gene TRBV4-1 combines with J gene TRBJ2-2; tentative D call: TRBD1 (5 bases). The CDR3 DNA sequence: TGCGCCAGCAGCCGCGACAGTAACACCGGGGAGCTGTTTTTT. Encoded protein: CASSRDSNTGELFF.